The next 22 T cell receptor beta chains were all read from a single sample in a study of patients and donors after allogeneic stem cell transplantation. TCRdb analysed the RT-PCR reads with MiXCR anew, one entry per CDR3 protein. The sample has about 150,000 distinct CDR3 sequences; about 36% are singletons. The sequencing input was blood, either unsorted or a sorted T cell fraction (not recorded which). Receptor source: a human donor who was either an allogeneic HSCT recipient or a stem cell or donor lymphocyte infusion donor (not recorded which). It is not recorded whose cells these are; they may come from a transplant donor.

The rearrangement uses TRBV11-1 and TRBJ2-7, with 8 positions matching TRBD1. The CDR3 sequence is 13 residues long. V was clipped by 4 bases and J by 6 bases; unmatched bases: 5. CDR1 is SGHAT and CDR2 is FQDESV in the germline V gene (reference sequence). The CDR3 reads CASSYGQGTEQYF. As DNA, the CDR3 is TGTGCCAGCAGCTACGGACAGGGAACCGAGCAGTACTTC. Variable domain in full (rest from reference TRBV11-1 and TRBJ2-7): EAEVAQSPRYKITEKSQAVAFWCDPISGHATLYWYRQILGQGPELLVQFQDESVVDDSQLPKDRFSAERLKGVDSTLKIQPAELGDSAMYLCASSYGQGTEQYFGPGTRLTVT.

This chain uses TRBV29-1 with TRBJ1-4; D might be TRBD1 (5 bases). Germline CDR1 and CDR2: SQVTM and ANQGSEA. The V end lost 7 bases, the J end lost 8 bases, and 17 bases lay between the germline ends. This CDR3 is built from 13 residues. The CDR3 protein is CSAYPDGAEKLFF. The CDR3 DNA sequence: TGCAGCGCATACCCGGACGGGGCGGAAAAACTGTTTTTT.

The chain joins TRBV29-1 to TRBJ2-2, with TRBD2 as a possible D gene (5 bases). This CDR3 has 13 amino acids. V was cut by 4 bases and J by 0 bases, with 6 bases left in between. The V gene's germline CDR1 is SQVTM and CDR2 ANQGSEA. The CDR3 protein is CSVGGPNTGELFF. The CDR3 region has the DNA TGCAGCGTTGGCGGGCCGAACACCGGGGAGCTGTTTTTT.

This clonotype has only a few counts. The chain employs TRBV7-2 and TRBJ1-1; no clear D. The CDR3 is 13 amino acids. V lost 2 bases and J 8 bases, leaving 12 bases between the germline ends. Germline-derived CDR1 and CDR2 are SGHTA and FQGNSA. CDR3 region: CASSLRGYFEAFF. CDR3 coding DNA: TGTGCCAGCAGCTTACGAGGGTACTTCGAAGCTTTCTTT.

The chain combines TRBV18 with TRBJ1-1; 7 nucleotides agree with TRBD1. CDR1 KGHSH and CDR2 LQKENI come from the germline V gene. V was pared by 3 bases and J by 6 bases, with 10 bases of the junction left unmatched. This CDR3 has 15 residues. The CDR3 DNA sequence: TGTGCCAGCTCACCCTTACACCGGGACAGCGCTGAAGCTTTCTTT. As protein: CASSPLHRDSAEAFF. Full variable domain (rest looked up from reference TRBV18 and TRBJ1-1): NAGVMQNPRHLVRRRGQEARLRCSPMKGHSHVYWYRQLPEEGLKFMVYLQKENIIDESGMPKERFSAEFPKEGPSILRIQQVVRGDSAAYFCASSPLHRDSAEAFFGQGTRLTVV.

The chain is built from TRBV4-3 and TRBJ1-2; perhaps TRBD1 as D (6 bases). V lost 0 bases to trimming and J lost 4 bases, with 9 bases between them. Looked up from germline, CDR1 is LGHNA and CDR2 is YSLEER. This CDR3 contains 14 residues. The CDR3, as DNA: TGCGCCAGCAGCCAAGATCGGGACACCTATGGCTACACCTTC. Its protein product is CASSQDRDTYGYTF.

V and J are TRBV12-3 or TRBV12-4 and TRBJ2-1; 9 bases line up with TRBD1. The CDR3 is 16 amino acids. The trim removed 4 bases at V and 0 bases at J, leaving 4 bases unmatched. CDR3 loop: CASSSQGAGSYNEQFF. Here the CDR3 DNA reads TGTGCCAGCAGTTCACAGGGGGCGGGCTCCTACAATGAGCAGTTCTTC.

The gene calls are TRBV12-3 or TRBV12-4 and TRBJ1-5, with TRBD1 as a possible D gene (6 bases). Trimming removed 1 base at V and 9 bases at J, with 16 bases between. The CDR3 extends over 15 amino acids. The CDR3 protein is CASSLGPTGKAPQHF. CDR3 DNA: TGTGCCAGCAGTTTAGGCCCCACAGGGAAAGCGCCCCAGCATTTT.

The chain links TRBV27 to TRBJ1-2; weak D call: TRBD1 (5 bases). Germline CDR1 MNHEY, CDR2 SMNVEV (reference sequence). Trimming removed 3 bases at V and 6 bases at J, with 11 bases between. CDR3 length: 13 residues. The CDR3 coding sequence is TGTGCCAGCAGTTTTCCGGGGGGGGATGGCTACACCTTC. This translates into CASSFPGGDGYTF.

This clonotype was detected a few times. The J gene is TRBJ2-7, the V gene TRBV5-1, with D perhaps given as TRBD1 or TRBD2 (5 bases each). The CDR3 totals 14 residues. Germline CDR1 reads SGHRS; CDR2 reads YFSETQ. V was shortened by 0 bases and J by 5 bases, with 12 bases between the two germline ends. CDR3 sequence reads: CASSLDLKGHEQYF. In nucleotides, the CDR3 is TGCGCCAGCAGCTTGGATTTGAAGGGACACGAGCAGTACTTC.

This clonotype showed up just a few times. This chain joins TRBV3-1 and TRBJ1-3; 7 bases fit TRBD1. This CDR3 has 19 amino acids. Germline V gives CDR1 LGHDT, CDR2 YNNKEL (reference sequence). Trimming cost V 1 base and J 4 bases; bases outside gene matches: 16. The CDR3 DNA is TGTGCCAGCAGCCAAGTGTATTATCGGGGCCAGGGGGACGGAAACACCATATATTTT. This codes for CASSQVYYRGQGDGNTIYF. Full variable domain (outside the CDR3, taken from reference TRBV3-1 and TRBJ1-3): DTAVSQTPKYLVTQMGNDKSIKCEQNLGHDTMYWYKQDSKKFLKIMFSYNNKELIINETVPNRFSPKSPDKAHLNLHINSLELGDSAVYFCASSQVYYRGQGDGNTIYFGEGSWLTVV.

The sample holds a few counts of this clonotype. The CDR3 sequence: CASRPNYQYTEAFF. CDR3 DNA: TGTGCCAGCAGACCAAACTACCAATACACTGAAGCTTTCTTT. The chain is built from TRBV12-3 or TRBV12-4 and TRBJ1-1, with D unresolved. The ends were cut back, 6 bases at V and 3 bases at J, with 14 bases in the middle. This CDR3 has 14 residues.

This clonotype was picked up a small number of times. The chain uses TRBV12-3 or TRBV12-4 and TRBJ2-7; 8 nucleotides match TRBD2. J lost 3 bases, V lost 6 bases, and 4 bases had no gene match. The CDR3 is 13 amino acids. CDR3 protein: CASSPGGLYEQYV. DNA for the CDR3: TGTGCCAGCAGCCCGGGGGGGCTCTACGAGCAGTACGTC.

This clonotype was counted at least ten times. The chain links TRBV6-5 to TRBJ1-5; no definite D call. The CDR3 covers 14 residues. The germline gives CDR1 MNHEY, CDR2 SVGAGI. V shed 6 bases and J shed 1 base, with 10 bases lying between them. CDR3 region: CASRAEGSNQPQHF. The CDR3 DNA is TGTGCCAGCAGGGCCGAAGGGAGCAATCAGCCCCAGCATTTT.

The chain employs TRBV9 and TRBJ2-5; 8 bases map to TRBD2. Looked up from germline, CDR1 is SGDLS and CDR2 is YYNGEE. The CDR3 loop spans 19 amino acids. V trimming: 4 bases; J trimming: 1 base; junction bases outside the gene matches: 18. CDR3 amino acids: CASSPRGLAGTYLQETQYF. The CDR3 region has the DNA TGTGCCAGCAGCCCCCGTGGGCTAGCGGGCACCTATCTCCAAGAGACCCAGTACTTC.

The chain couples TRBV5-5 to TRBJ1-6; D perhaps matches TRBD1 (5 bases). This CDR3 has 15 amino acids. The ends were cut back, 0 bases at V and 11 bases at J, with 15 bases in the middle. Germline V gene sequence: CDR1 SGHKS, CDR2 YYEKEE (reference sequence). The CDR3 loop is CASSLVGPHVAPLHF. CDR3 DNA: TGTGCCAGCAGCTTGGTGGGGCCCCACGTTGCACCCCTCCACTTT.

Only a few counts were recorded for this clonotype. The chain carries TRBV28 and TRBJ2-3; 11 bases line up with TRBD2. Germline V CDR1 and CDR2: MDHEN, SYDVKM. The CDR3 has 19 residues. V lost 4 bases to trimming and J lost 4 bases; unmatched junction nucleotides: 16. Written as DNA, the CDR3 is TGTGCCAGCAGTTCCCCCACTGGTAGCGGGGGGGCCCTCGCAGATACGCAGTATTTT. As protein: CASSSPTGSGGALADTQYF.

V is TRBV7-9 and J is TRBJ1-6; weak D call: TRBD1 (6 bases). Deletions cut 6 bases from V and 2 bases from J, with 8 bases between. Per germline, CDR1 SEHNR and CDR2 FQNEAQ (reference sequence). The CDR3 is 14 residues long. CDR3 residues: CASRRGPYNSPLHF. CDR3 DNA sequence: TGTGCCAGCAGGCGGGGGCCCTATAATTCACCCCTCCACTTT.

The V gene is TRBV9, the J gene TRBJ2-1, with a weak D call TRBD1 (6 bases). CDR1 SGDLS and CDR2 YYNGEE come from the germline V gene. The CDR3 length is 16 residues. V lost 4 bases, J lost 4 bases, and 18 bases lay in between. This CDR3 reads CASSTLGQNSYNEQFF. CDR3 DNA: TGTGCCAGCAGCACCCTCGGACAGAACTCTTACAATGAGCAGTTCTTC.

This clonotype has just a few counts. The J gene is TRBJ1-1, the V gene TRBV20-1; the D gene is possibly TRBD1 (5 bases). The V end was cut by 5 bases, the J end by 6 bases, with 19 bases between. The CDR3 spans 14 residues. Germline lookup yields CDR1 DFQATT and CDR2 SNEGSKA (reference sequence). DNA for the CDR3: TGCAGTGCTCCCCGGCCCGGGACTCTCGCTGAAGCTTTCTTT. Residues: CSAPRPGTLAEAFF.

This chain links TRBV5-1 with TRBJ1-5; D ambiguous. The CDR3 length is 14 residues. CDR1 and CDR2 from the germline V gene are SGHRS and YFSETQ. V was pared by 0 bases and J by 10 bases, with 14 bases between. The CDR3 protein is CASSLGGPGAPQHF. The CDR3 region has the DNA TGCGCCAGCAGCTTGGGCGGACCGGGAGCACCCCAGCATTTT.

The V call is TRBV4-1, the J call TRBJ1-1; D is possibly TRBD1 (5 bases). Germline CDR1 and CDR2: MGHRA and YSYEKL. The CDR3 has 12 amino acids. The germline V and J ends were trimmed by 8 bases and 1 base, with 8 bases remaining between them. The CDR3 sequence: CASGDANTEAFF. The CDR3 bases are TGCGCCAGCGGGGACGCGAACACTGAAGCTTTCTTT.